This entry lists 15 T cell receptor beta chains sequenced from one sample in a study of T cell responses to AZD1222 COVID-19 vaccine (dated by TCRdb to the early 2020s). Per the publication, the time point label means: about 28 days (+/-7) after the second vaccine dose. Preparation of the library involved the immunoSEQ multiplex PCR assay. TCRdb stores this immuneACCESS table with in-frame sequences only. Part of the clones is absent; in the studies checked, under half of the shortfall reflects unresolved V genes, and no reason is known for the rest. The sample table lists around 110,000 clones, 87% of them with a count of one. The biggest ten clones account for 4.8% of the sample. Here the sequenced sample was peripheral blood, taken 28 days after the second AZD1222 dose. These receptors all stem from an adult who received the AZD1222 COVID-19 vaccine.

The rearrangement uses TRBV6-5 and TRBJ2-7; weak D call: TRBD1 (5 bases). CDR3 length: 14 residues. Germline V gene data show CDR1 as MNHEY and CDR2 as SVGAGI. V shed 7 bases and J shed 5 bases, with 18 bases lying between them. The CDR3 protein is CASNWAGKTHEQYF. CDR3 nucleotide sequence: TGTGCCAGCAATTGGGCAGGGAAGACCCACGAGCAGTACTTC.

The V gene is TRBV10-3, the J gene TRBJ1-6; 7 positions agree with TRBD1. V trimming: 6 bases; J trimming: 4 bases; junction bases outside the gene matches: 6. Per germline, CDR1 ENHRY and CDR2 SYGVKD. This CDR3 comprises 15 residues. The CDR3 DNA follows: TGTGCCATCAGGGGACAGCTGGTTTATAATTCACCCCTCCACTTT. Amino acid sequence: CAIRGQLVYNSPLHF.

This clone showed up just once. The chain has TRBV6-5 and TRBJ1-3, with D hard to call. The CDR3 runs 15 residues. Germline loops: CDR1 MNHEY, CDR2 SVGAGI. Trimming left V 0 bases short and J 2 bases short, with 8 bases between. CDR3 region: CASSYSGLAGNTIYF. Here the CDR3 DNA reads TGTGCCAGCAGTTACTCAGGGTTAGCTGGAAACACCATATATTTT.

CDR3 in amino acids: CASSSPESYEQYF. CDR3 bases: TGTGCCAGCAGTTCGCCTGAGTCCTACGAGCAGTACTTC. The rearrangement uses TRBV12-3 or TRBV12-4 and TRBJ2-7, with unresolved D. Trimming pared 4 bases from V and 1 base from J, leaving 8 bases between. The CDR3 has 13 residues.

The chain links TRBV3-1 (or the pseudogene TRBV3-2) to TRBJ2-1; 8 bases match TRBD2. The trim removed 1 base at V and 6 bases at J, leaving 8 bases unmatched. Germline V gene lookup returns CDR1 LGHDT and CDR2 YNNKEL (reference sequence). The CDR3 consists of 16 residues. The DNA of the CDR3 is TGTGCCAGCAGCCAAGCTCCAGCGGGGGCTCTCAATGAGCAGTTCTTC. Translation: CASSQAPAGALNEQFF.

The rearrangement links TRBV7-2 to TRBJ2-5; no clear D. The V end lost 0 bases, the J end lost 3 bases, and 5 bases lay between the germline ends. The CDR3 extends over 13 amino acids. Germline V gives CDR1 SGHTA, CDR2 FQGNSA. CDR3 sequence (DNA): TGTGCCAGCAGCTTAGCAGAAAAAGAGACCCAGTACTTC. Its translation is CASSLAEKETQYF.

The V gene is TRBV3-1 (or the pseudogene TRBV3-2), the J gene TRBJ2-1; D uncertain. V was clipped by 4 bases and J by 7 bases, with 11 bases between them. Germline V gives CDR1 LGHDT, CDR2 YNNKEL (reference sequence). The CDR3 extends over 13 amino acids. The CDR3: CASSRQVDNEQFF. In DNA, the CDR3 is TGTGCCAGCAGCCGCCAAGTGGATAATGAGCAGTTCTTC.

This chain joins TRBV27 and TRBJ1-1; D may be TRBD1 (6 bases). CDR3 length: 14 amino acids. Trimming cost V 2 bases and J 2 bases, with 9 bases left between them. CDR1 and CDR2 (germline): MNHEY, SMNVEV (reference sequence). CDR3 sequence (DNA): TGTGCCAGCAGTTTACACAGGGAAAACACTGAAGCTTTCTTT. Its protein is CASSLHRENTEAFF.

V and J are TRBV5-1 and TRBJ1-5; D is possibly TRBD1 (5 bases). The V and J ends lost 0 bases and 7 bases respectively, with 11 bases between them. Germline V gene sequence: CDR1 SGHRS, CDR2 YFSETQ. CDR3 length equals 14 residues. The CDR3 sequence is CASSLGGGDQPQHF. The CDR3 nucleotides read TGCGCCAGCAGCTTGGGTGGGGGGGACCAGCCCCAGCATTTT.

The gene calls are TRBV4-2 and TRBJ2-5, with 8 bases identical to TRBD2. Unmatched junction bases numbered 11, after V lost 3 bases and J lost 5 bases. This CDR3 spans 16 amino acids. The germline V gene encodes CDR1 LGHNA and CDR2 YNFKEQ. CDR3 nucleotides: TGTGCCAGCAGCCAGTGGGCCGGGGGGGCCTCGGAGACCCAGTACTTC. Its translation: CASSQWAGGASETQYF.

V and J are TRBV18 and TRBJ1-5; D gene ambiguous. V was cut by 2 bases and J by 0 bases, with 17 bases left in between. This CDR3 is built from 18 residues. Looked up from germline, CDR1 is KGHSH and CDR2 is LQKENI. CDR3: CASSPTREGIVSNQPQHF. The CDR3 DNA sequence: TGTGCCAGCTCACCAACGAGGGAAGGAATAGTTAGCAATCAGCCCCAGCATTTT.

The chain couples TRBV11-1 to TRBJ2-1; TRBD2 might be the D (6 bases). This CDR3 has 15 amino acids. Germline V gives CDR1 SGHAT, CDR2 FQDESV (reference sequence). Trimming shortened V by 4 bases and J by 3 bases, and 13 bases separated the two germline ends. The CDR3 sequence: CASSSEPGDYNEQFF. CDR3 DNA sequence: TGTGCCAGCAGCTCAGAGCCGGGAGACTACAATGAGCAGTTCTTC.

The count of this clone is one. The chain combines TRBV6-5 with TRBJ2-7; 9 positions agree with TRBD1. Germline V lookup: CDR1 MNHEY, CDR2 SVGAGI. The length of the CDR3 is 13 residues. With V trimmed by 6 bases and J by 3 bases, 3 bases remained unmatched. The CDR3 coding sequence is TGTGCCAGCAGGAGGACAGGGGTCTACGAGCAGTACTTC. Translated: CASRRTGVYEQYF.

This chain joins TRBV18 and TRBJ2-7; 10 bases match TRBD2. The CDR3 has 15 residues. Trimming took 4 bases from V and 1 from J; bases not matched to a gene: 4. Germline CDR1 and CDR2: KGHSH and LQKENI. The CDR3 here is CASSRTTSGSYEQYF. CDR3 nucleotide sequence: TGTGCCAGCTCACGCACGACTAGCGGGTCCTACGAGCAGTACTTC.

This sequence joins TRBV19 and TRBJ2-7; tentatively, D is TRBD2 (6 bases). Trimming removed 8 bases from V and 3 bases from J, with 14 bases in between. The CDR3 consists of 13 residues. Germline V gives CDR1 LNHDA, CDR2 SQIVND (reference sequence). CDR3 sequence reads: CASGPVGGYEQYF. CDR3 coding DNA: TGTGCCAGTGGCCCCGTGGGGGGCTACGAGCAGTACTTC.